The TCR beta chain under discussion was sequenced for a study of cytomegalovirus exposure and HLA in healthy donors. Findings and limits, study-wide: Near-uniform donor sequencing depth was presumed by presence/absence analyses. V segments that were indistinguishable, TRBV6-2 and TRBV6-3 among them, were omitted from analysis. For most subjects, TCR beta sequences were reported to predict HLA-A and HLA-B alleles with accuracy.

V was cut by 5 bases and J by 8 bases, with 21 bases left in between. Germline V CDR1 and CDR2: MNHEY, SVGAGI. The CDR3 extends over 15 amino acids. A multiplex PCR was run with 60 Vbeta primers and 13 Jbeta primers. The protocol was immunoSEQ multiplex PCR, while the TCRdb copy is restricted to in-frame clones and leaves out a portion. The sample lists some 120,000 clones, roughly 82% occurring once. Regarding this clone: Its specificity is not known.

The chain recombines TRBV6-5 with TRBJ2-5; D is perhaps TRBD1 (6 bases). The TCR was taken from a middle-aged man in good health and CMV-seropositive. Specimen: PBMCs. CDR3 amino acids: CASSPQRQAKRTQYF. Here the CDR3 DNA reads TGTGCCAGCAGTCCACAACGACAGGCAAAGAGAACCCAGTACTTC.